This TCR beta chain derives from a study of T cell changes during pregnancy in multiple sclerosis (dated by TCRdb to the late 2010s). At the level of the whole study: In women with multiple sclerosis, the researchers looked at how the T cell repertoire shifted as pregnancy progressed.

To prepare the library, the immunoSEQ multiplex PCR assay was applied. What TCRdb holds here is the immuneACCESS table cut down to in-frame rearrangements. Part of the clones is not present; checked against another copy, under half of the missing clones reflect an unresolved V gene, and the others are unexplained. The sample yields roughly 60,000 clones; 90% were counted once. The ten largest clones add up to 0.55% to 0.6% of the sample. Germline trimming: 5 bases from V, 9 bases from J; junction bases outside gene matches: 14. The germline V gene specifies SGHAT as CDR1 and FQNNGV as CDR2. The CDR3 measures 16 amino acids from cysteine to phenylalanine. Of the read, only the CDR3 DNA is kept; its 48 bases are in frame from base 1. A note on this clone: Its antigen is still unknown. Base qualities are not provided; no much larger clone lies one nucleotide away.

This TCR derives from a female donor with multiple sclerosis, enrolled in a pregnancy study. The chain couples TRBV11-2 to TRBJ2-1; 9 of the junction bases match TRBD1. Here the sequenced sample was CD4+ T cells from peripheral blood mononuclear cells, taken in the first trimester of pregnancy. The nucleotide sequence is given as TGTGCCAGCAGCCACCGACAGGGGGATTGGTCGGGTGAGCAGTTCTTC. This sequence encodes CASSHRQGDWSGEQFF. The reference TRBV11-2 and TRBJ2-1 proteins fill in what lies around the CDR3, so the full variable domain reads EAGVAQSPRYKIIEKRQSVAFWCNPISGHATLYWYQQILGQGPKLLIQFQNNGVVDDSQLPKDRFSAERLKGVDSTLKIQPAKLEDSAVYLCASSHRQGDWSGEQFFGPGTRLTVL.